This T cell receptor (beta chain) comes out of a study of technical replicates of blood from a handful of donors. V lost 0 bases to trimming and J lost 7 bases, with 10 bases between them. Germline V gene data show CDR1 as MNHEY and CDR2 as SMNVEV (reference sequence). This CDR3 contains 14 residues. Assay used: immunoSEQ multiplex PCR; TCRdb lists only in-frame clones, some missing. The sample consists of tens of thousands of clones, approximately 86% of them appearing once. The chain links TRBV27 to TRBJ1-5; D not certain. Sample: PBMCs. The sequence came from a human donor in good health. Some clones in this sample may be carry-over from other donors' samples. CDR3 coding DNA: TGTGCCAGCAGTTTATCCCCCCGAGGGCAGCCCCAGCATTTT. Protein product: CASSLSPRGQPQHF.